This TCR beta chain was documented in a study of shared clonotypes between healthy human individuals (dated by TCRdb to 2020 to 2022). Regarding the complete study: Three men and a couple of women, aged 18 to 49 years, made up the cohort. To estimate repertoire size and how much clonotypes are shared between individuals, the study performed deep sequencing of blood TCR repertoires from a handful of healthy adults. For each donor, CD4 naive and CD4 memory were each given three plates, CD8 naive was given two plates, and CD8 memory was given one plate. Different laboratories and diverse techniques were used to prepare libraries and sequence TCR repertoires, to increase sequencing depth and limit assay-specific biases. Between about 0.9 and 9 billion PBMCs per donor were obtained by leukapheresis. Here is what the overall study found, with its caveats: Incomplete sequencing was indicated by rarefaction of sorted-subset datasets, despite the large sequencing depth. The genetic and exposure-history diversity represented was limited by the small number of donors. Estimated clonotype richness was generally larger for naive than for memory subsets. Compared with non-shared clonotypes, the clonotypes found in all four sorted-subset donors had higher generation probabilities. Sampling was limited to blood, and TCR repertoires in tissue likely differ from TCR repertoires in blood. When a handful of donors were compared, the shared fraction of clonotypes was about 5% for naive CD4, about 4% for naive CD8, 2% to 2.5% for memory CD4, and roughly 0.43% for memory CD8. Pairwise subsampling led to the expectation that sequencing depth would affect the degree of clonotype sharing among donors.

TCR CDR3 regions were amplified from genomic DNA by multiplex PCR using the deep immunoSEQ assay. For each cell subset, the extracted genomic DNA was distributed evenly across all wells of several immunoSEQ 96-well plates, and each plate served as one replicate. For sorted subsets, 150 to 200 ng genomic DNA, equal to approximately 30,000 T cell genomes, was loaded into each replicate PCR. Purified libraries were quantified with a Qubit 3.0 fluorometer, sized on a Bioanalyzer 2100, and re-quantified with the KAPA Library Quantification kit. Every immunoSEQ 96-well plate was sequenced on a dedicated single-read 150-cycle Illumina NextSeq 550 flow cell. Per the source publication's procedure: Because the immunoSEQ output included only junctional sequences and no quality scores, the filtering could not be the same as the filtering used for full-length reads. To assign V/J genes and CDR3, sequences were annotated using PyIR, a Python wrapper for IgBLAST v1.9, with IMGT germline references. Reads were removed for weak V/J assignments (E-value above 1e-6), missing CDR3, stop codons, out-of-frame junctions, or ambiguous translated residues. V3J clonotypes were defined by identical inferred V gene, J gene, and CDR3 amino acid sequence. The percentage overlap between two repertoires was calculated by dividing the number of shared unique clonotypes by the size of the smaller repertoire. Three approaches were used to assess repertoire richness: RTK rarefaction, the Chao1 estimator, and Recon v2.1 estimates of unobserved clonotypes. Generation probabilities for all TCRbeta clonotypes obtained by the gDNA method from four donors were computed using OLGA. What TCRdb holds here is the immuneACCESS table cut down to in-frame rearrangements. Part of the clones is not present; checked against another copy, under half of the missing clones reflect an unresolved V gene, and the others are unexplained. The V and J calls and the clone size are those of that table, but D and trimming were determined from the DNA. This sample comprises around 700,000 clones, roughly 94% of them detected only once. The ten largest make up approximately 24% of the sample.

CD8 naive samples consisted of CD45RO-negative cells that were positively selected for CCR7, yielding a CD45RA+CCR7+ population without TemRA cells. The donors were healthy, HIV-negative adults who had no recently reported acute infections or vaccinations. Every donor was a Caucasian adult living in Nashville, Tennessee, USA. After blood collection by leukapheresis, PBMCs were isolated using Ficoll-Histopaque density gradient centrifugation and then cryopreserved in the vapor phase of liquid nitrogen. Purity and quantity of every magnetically sorted T cell population were checked by analytical flow cytometry. Genomic DNA was isolated from every sorted fraction and measured by UV absorbance on a Nanodrop 2000c. Worth noting for this clone: No antigen is known for it. No much larger clone is present one base from it, and per-base qualities are unavailable.

Looking up the germline V gene (reference sequence) yields CDR1 PRHDT and CDR2 FYEKMQ. The CDR3 goes from the cysteine to the phenylalanine over 14 residues. The entry retains the CDR3 DNA only, 42 bases that are in frame from base 1. The junction shows trimming of 4 bases on V and 9 bases on J, and the gene matches do not reach 6 bases of it. Specimen: naive CD8+ T cells sorted from blood. The cell subset or site label for this specimen denotes: CD45RA+CCR7+. The TCR comes from a man aged 30 to 39 in good health. The chain is made from TRBV13 and TRBJ2-4; TRBD2 agrees with 10 junctional bases. The CDR3 protein sequence reads: CASSSLAGEGIQYF. The nucleotides read TGTGCCAGCAGCTCCCTAGCGGGAGAGGGCATTCAGTACTTC.